This is a list of T cell receptor beta chains from one sample in a study of OX40 agonist ivuxolimab in advanced cancers. The data were produced by immunoSEQ multiplex PCR, yet TCRdb's version contains in-frame clones alone and is incomplete. Of about 73,000 clones in the sample, about 85% were seen once. The sequenced sample was CD4+ or CD8+ T cells sorted from blood, obtained in a trial of the OX40 agonist ivuxolimab. All receptors come from an adult with an advanced solid tumor such as melanoma, head and neck, liver or kidney cancer. CDR3s include the opening cysteine and the closing phenylalanine or tryptophan. Each record gives: D gene, clone size, V gene, J gene, CDR3 DNA, CDR3 protein. A D gene is named only where the DNA matches it firmly. Clone size is given for some rows only: seen once, a few or many times, or a class if the clone is expanded.

>NA|NA|TRBV20-1|TRBJ1-2
TGCAGTGCTAGGGATGGCTACACCTTC
CSARDGYTF
>NA|NA|TRBV18|TRBJ1-1
TGTGCCAGCTCACCCCTCGCCAGGAGGACTGAAGCTTTCTTT
CASSPLARRTEAFF
>NA|NA|TRBV2|TRBJ1-5
TGTGCCAGCAGTTTGGAGAAAGACAATCAGCCCCAGCATTTT
CASSLEKDNQPQHF
>TRBD2|NA|TRBV5-6|TRBJ2-5
TGTGCCAGCAGCTTGGGGGTGTGGACTAGCGGGGGGCACCAAGAGACCCAGTACTTC
CASSLGVWTSGGHQETQYF
>NA|NA|TRBV4-2|TRBJ2-3
TGTGCCAGCAGCCCGGGACAAGCAATAACAGATACGCAGTATTTT
CASSPGQAITDTQYF
>TRBD1|once|TRBV10-3|TRBJ1-1
TGTGCCATCAGTGATCCCCGGAGGGGACAGGTGCCTTACACTGAAGCTTTCTTT
CAISDPRRGQVPYTEAFF
>NA|NA|TRBV19|TRBJ1-6
TGTGCCAGTAGTCAGCCGAATTCACCCCTCCACTTT
CASSQPNSPLHF
>NA|NA|TRBV6-5|TRBJ1-1
TGTGCCAGCAGTTACGGCAGGGCCACTGAAGCTTTCTTT
CASSYGRATEAFF
>TRBD1|NA|TRBV5-1|TRBJ1-2
TGCGCCAGCAGCTTGGAGGGACAGGGATCGGGGGGCTACACCTTC
CASSLEGQGSGGYTF
>NA|NA|TRBV11-2|TRBJ1-3
TGTGCCAGCAGCTTAGAGGCAGGGTTTTCCGGAAACACCATATATTTT
CASSLEAGFSGNTIYF
>NA|NA|TRBV9|TRBJ1-1
TGTGCCAGCAGCGTAGCTCCAGGGTCGTACACTGAAGCTTTCTTT
CASSVAPGSYTEAFF
>NA|few|TRBV30|TRBJ1-1
TGTGCCTGGAGTGCGGGGCAGAGACATGAAGCTTTCTTT
CAWSAGQRHEAFF
>TRBD2|NA|TRBV7-3|TRBJ2-1
TGTGCCAGCAGCTTAGCCGGGACTAGCTCCAATGAGCAGTTCTTC
CASSLAGTSSNEQFF
>NA|NA|TRBV5-1|TRBJ2-7
TGCGCCAGCAGCTTTGGGAGCTCCTACGAGCAGTACTTC
CASSFGSSYEQYF
>TRBD1|once|TRBV7-2|TRBJ1-3
TGTGCCAGCAGCCCCAACGGACAGGGGGCAGACACCATATATTTT
CASSPNGQGADTIYF
>NA|NA|TRBV7-9|TRBJ2-2
TGTGCCAGCAGCTCCGCTACCGGGAACACCGGGGAGCTGTTTTTT
CASSSATGNTGELFF
>NA|once|TRBV11-2|TRBJ2-3
TGTGCCAGCAGCTATCCCACAGATACGCAGTATTTT
CASSYPTDTQYF
>TRBD1|NA|TRBV5-1|TRBJ1-1
TGCGCCAGCAATGGAGGTGGACAGGGAGATGAAGCTTTCTTT
CASNGGGQGDEAFF
>TRBD2|NA|TRBV7-2|TRBJ2-1
TGTGCCAGCAGCTTCCCGGGGGGGCCTGGGTTCTTC
CASSFPGGPGFF
>NA|NA|TRBV25-1|TRBJ2-5
TGTGCCAGCAGTGGACTGGCCAGCGAGGAGACCCAGTACTTC
CASSGLASEETQYF
>NA|NA|TRBV5-5|TRBJ2-7
TGTGCCAGCAGCTTTACGGGGGGCCGTTCCTACGAGCAGTACTTC
CASSFTGGRSYEQYF
>TRBD1|NA|TRBV10-3|TRBJ2-3
TGTGCCACCCACGAGGGGGCAGGGGATACGCAGTATTTT
CATHEGAGDTQYF
>NA|NA|TRBV19|TRBJ1-6
TGTGCCAGTAGTATTAGGAACAGGGTGAATTCACCCCTCCACTTT
CASSIRNRVNSPLHF
>NA|few|TRBV7-2|TRBJ1-1
TGTGCCAGCAGCTTAGGGTCTACAACCACTGAAGCTTTCTTT
CASSLGSTTTEAFF
>NA|NA|TRBV7-9|TRBJ2-5
TGTGCCAGCTCTAGCGGTCAGGGGTGGGAGACCCAGTACTTC
CASSSGQGWETQYF
>TRBD1|NA|TRBV18|TRBJ2-5
TGTGCCAGCTCGTACACCGGGACAGGACAAGAGACCCAGTACTTC
CASSYTGTGQETQYF
>NA|once|TRBV7-2|TRBJ2-2
TGTGCCAGCAGCTTAGTGGAGGGGATGGCCGGGGAGCTGTTTTTT
CASSLVEGMAGELFF
>NA|NA|TRBV7-3|TRBJ1-2
TGTGCCAGCAGCTTAAATCCCGGGGTACTCTATGGCTACACCTTC
CASSLNPGVLYGYTF
>NA|NA|TRBV11-2|TRBJ1-1
TGTGCCAGCAGCTTTGAGGGGAACACTGAAGCTTTCTTT
CASSFEGNTEAFF
>NA|NA|TRBV12-5|TRBJ2-1
TGTGCTAGTGGTTTGCAGTACAATGAGCAGTTCTTC
CASGLQYNEQFF
>NA|NA|TRBV6-5|TRBJ2-1
TGTGCCAGCAGTTATTGGACATCATACAATGAGCAGTTCTTC
CASSYWTSYNEQFF
>TRBD1|medium-sized|TRBV19|TRBJ1-5
TGTGCCAGTAGTACAGGGACAGGGGGGACGCCCCAGCATTTT
CASSTGTGGTPQHF
>NA|NA|TRBV4-1|TRBJ2-1
TGCGCCAGCAGCCAAGAGAGAGGGACCTACAATGAGCAGTTCTTC
CASSQERGTYNEQFF
>TRBD1|once|TRBV2|TRBJ1-1
TGTGCCAGCCGATCTGGGCAGGGGGGCACTGAAGCTTTCTTT
CASRSGQGGTEAFF